These T cell receptor beta chains were read from a single sample in a study of response to subunit inactivated influenza vaccine. TCRdb reprocessed the RT-PCR reads with MiXCR, giving one entry per CDR3 protein. Among 630,000 or so distinct CDR3 sequences listed, 15% to 19% were seen once. The specimen was PBMCs from blood, collected approximately 13 days after vaccination. These receptors were collected from a man aged 50 to 60 who received an inactivated influenza vaccine. Each CDR3 is given with its conserved first and last residue. D genes are given only for firm matches. Some rows mark clone size as missing; the rest say once, few, many or name a class of expanded clone.

CDR3 protein: CASSQIPGAKNIQYF
CDR3 DNA: TGTGCCAGCAGCCAAATACCCGGAGCCAAAAACATTCAGTACTTC
V gene: TRBV12-3/TRBV12-4
clone size: few
D gene: NA
J gene: TRBJ2-4

CDR3 protein: CASSQAGVDEQYF
CDR3 DNA: TGCGCCAGCAGCCAAGCAGGGGTCGACGAGCAGTACTTC
V gene: TRBV4-3
clone size: NA
D gene: NA
J gene: TRBJ2-7

CDR3 protein: CASSLGDTGELFF
CDR3 DNA: TGTGCCAGCTCACTTGGGGATACCGGGGAGCTGTTTTTT
V gene: TRBV12-3/TRBV12-4
clone size: many
D gene: NA
J gene: TRBJ2-2

CDR3 protein: CASSLGGNLEGYTF
CDR3 DNA: TGCGCCAGCAGCTTGGGAGGGAATTTAGAAGGCTACACCTTC
V gene: TRBV5-1
clone size: few
D gene: NA
J gene: TRBJ1-2

CDR3 protein: CASSQGTGGSHEQYF
CDR3 DNA: TGCGCCAGCAGCCAAGGGACAGGGGGTAGCCACGAGCAGTACTTC
V gene: TRBV5-1
clone size: few
D gene: TRBD1
J gene: TRBJ2-7

CDR3 protein: CSATRDVFSGANVLTF
CDR3 DNA: TGCAGTGCTACTAGGGACGTCTTCTCTGGGGCCAACGTCCTGACTTTC
V gene: TRBV20-1
clone size: few
D gene: NA
J gene: TRBJ2-6

CDR3 protein: CASSQEIGGPETQYF
CDR3 DNA: TGCGCCAGCAGCCAAGAGATCGGTGGCCCAGAGACCCAGTACTTC
V gene: TRBV4-3
clone size: few
D gene: NA
J gene: TRBJ2-5

CDR3 protein: CAISVREGNGYTF
CDR3 DNA: TGTGCCATCAGTGTCAGGGAGGGGAATGGCTACACCTTC
V gene: TRBV10-3
clone size: NA
D gene: NA
J gene: TRBJ1-2

CDR3 protein: CASSSLRGGHSGNTIYF
CDR3 DNA: TGTGCCAGCAGCTCCCTCCGGGGAGGGCACTCTGGAAACACCATATATTTT
V gene: TRBV7-2
clone size: few
D gene: NA
J gene: TRBJ1-3

CDR3 protein: CASSAAGTGNFYGYTF
CDR3 DNA: TGTGCCAGCAGTGCGGCCGGGACAGGCAATTTCTATGGCTACACCTTC
V gene: TRBV6-4
clone size: few
D gene: TRBD1
J gene: TRBJ1-2

CDR3 protein: CASSPSRIRVNEQFF
CDR3 DNA: TGTGCCAGCAGCCCGTCACGGATACGGGTCAATGAGCAGTTCTTC
V gene: TRBV7-9
clone size: NA
D gene: NA
J gene: TRBJ2-1

CDR3 protein: CASSPARGSYEQYF
CDR3 DNA: TGTGCCAGCAGCCCAGCCCGGGGCTCCTACGAGCAGTACTTC
V gene: TRBV7-2
clone size: few
D gene: NA
J gene: TRBJ2-7

CDR3 protein: CASSLTPVRSSKKLFF
CDR3 DNA: TGTGCCAGCAGTTTGACCCCCGTGAGGTCCAGCAAAAAACTGTTTTTT
V gene: TRBV12-3/TRBV12-4
clone size: many
D gene: NA
J gene: TRBJ1-4

CDR3 protein: CASPRREETQYF
CDR3 DNA: TGTGCCAGCCCTAGACGCGAAGAGACCCAGTACTTC
V gene: TRBV21-1
clone size: few
D gene: NA
J gene: TRBJ2-5

CDR3 protein: CASSLYPGLAATNEQFF
CDR3 DNA: TGTGCCAGCAGCTTATACCCAGGACTAGCGGCCACCAATGAGCAGTTCTTC
V gene: TRBV7-2
clone size: NA
D gene: TRBD2
J gene: TRBJ2-1

CDR3 protein: CAISYPSTDTQYF
CDR3 DNA: TGTGCCATCAGTTACCCTAGCACAGATACGCAGTATTTT
V gene: TRBV10-3
clone size: few
D gene: NA
J gene: TRBJ2-3

CDR3 protein: CETSGGEETQYF
CDR3 DNA: TGCGAGACTAGCGGGGGGGAAGAGACCCAGTACTTC
V gene: TRBV25-1
clone size: NA
D gene: TRBD2
J gene: TRBJ2-5

CDR3 protein: CASSRIRWGTRDTQYF
CDR3 DNA: TGTGCCAGCAGTAGAATTAGGTGGGGCACCAGGGATACGCAGTATTTT
V gene: TRBV12-3/TRBV12-4
clone size: few
D gene: NA
J gene: TRBJ2-3

CDR3 protein: CASSSPGPGNTIYF
CDR3 DNA: TGTGCCAGCAGCTCTCCGGGCCCTGGAAACACCATATATTTT
V gene: TRBV5-5
clone size: many
D gene: NA
J gene: TRBJ1-3

CDR3 protein: CASSPTGAGETQYF
CDR3 DNA: TGTGCCAGCAGTCCAACAGGGGCGGGAGAGACCCAGTACTTC
V gene: TRBV12-3/TRBV12-4
clone size: few
D gene: TRBD1
J gene: TRBJ2-5